This TCR beta chain was captured in a study of blood T cell repertoires in COVID-19. The wider study: The cDNA or gDNA used as material had been derived from T cells, B-cell-depleted T cells, or PBMCs.

Per the authors' pipeline: It was from reference gene primer amplification that nucleated cell counts were estimated. This table comes from immunoSEQ multiplex PCR, and its TCRdb copy is limited to in-frame clones, with some not included. V and J calls and clone size are given by that table; D and trimming were obtained from the DNA. The sample includes 200,000 to 250,000 clones, approximately 85% of them seen just once. Sequencing used peripheral blood. This TCR derives from a man in his fifties or sixties who had recovered from COVID-19.

The CDR3 spells CASSLDSAAGYSGNTIYF. The CDR3 DNA is TGTGCCAGCAGCTTAGATTCCGCGGCAGGGTACTCTGGAAACACCATATATTTT. The chain combines TRBV11-3 with TRBJ1-3; possible D gene TRBD1, 5 bases. V was clipped by 0 bases and J by 0 bases, with 15 bases between them. Germline V lookup: CDR1 SGHNT, CDR2 YENEEA. The CDR3 has 18 amino acids.